This TCR beta chain derives from a study of cytomegalovirus exposure and HLA in healthy donors. Remarks on this clone: Its antigen remains unknown.

Notes on the study in general: Highest at DRB1 and lowest at HLA-C, TCR association rates differed among HLA loci in a later analysis.

A multiplex PCR was run with 60 Vbeta primers and 13 Jbeta primers. Assay used: immunoSEQ multiplex PCR; TCRdb lists only in-frame clones, some missing. The sample has about 160,000 clones, around four fifths seen once; the top ten hold roughly 1.3%. The CDR3 covers 15 residues. The sequence came from a woman aged 50 to 60 in good health and CMV-seronegative. The sequenced sample was PBMCs. The rearrangement uses TRBV21-1 and TRBJ1-2; the table gives TRBD1 as D, unverified against the DNA. TRBV21-1 is a documented pseudogene. This CDR3 is CASSKGTGYCYGYTF. As DNA, the CDR3 is TGTGCCAGCAGCAAAGGGACAGGGTATTGCTATGGCTACACCTTC.